This T cell receptor (beta chain) originates from a study of tissue T cells after allogeneic stem cell transplantation. Broader study findings: Only a limited share of tissue TCRs appeared in blood or spleen.

The table came from immunoSEQ multiplex PCR; TCRdb's copy has only in-frame clones and leaves some out. Of around 1,600 clones listed, about two thirds are singletons. V lost 4 bases and J lost 7, with 5 bases in between. This CDR3 region has 11 residues. Germline V gene sequence: CDR1 ENHRY, CDR2 SYGVKD. Note on this clone: Its antigen remains unidentified.

The sequencing here drew on tissue from the stomach, taken at autopsy. This sequence was found in a female donor of 60 years or more with lung cancer. This sequence joins TRBV10-3 and TRBJ2-1; no reliable D call. Here the CDR3 DNA reads TGTGCCATCAGTGGAACGAATGAGCAGTTCTTC. Residues: CAISGTNEQFF.